What follows are 28 T cell receptor beta chains derived from one specimen sequenced in a study of CD8+ T cells in alopecia areata. Investigators isolated RNA and reverse transcribed it into cDNA to act as the sequencing template. Generated by immunoSEQ multiplex PCR, the TCRdb table keeps only in-frame clones and is missing some. In the table there are approximately 140,000 clones, 40% to 50% of which are singletons. Sequenced material: CD4+ T cells sorted from blood. These receptors came from a human donor with alopecia areata.

The chain joins TRBV6-5 to TRBJ1-2, with D possibly matching TRBD1 (5 bases). V was cut by 0 bases and J by 2 bases, with 10 bases left in between. This CDR3 has 15 amino acids. From germline, CDR1 is MNHEY and CDR2 SVGAGI. CDR3 loop: CASSYSYAGNYGYTF. Here the CDR3 DNA reads TGTGCCAGCAGTTACTCGTATGCAGGGAACTATGGCTACACCTTC.

The chain recombines TRBV7-8 with TRBJ2-7; D unclear. Trimming stripped 4 bases from V and 2 bases from J, with 15 bases between. The length of the CDR3 is 15 residues. CDR1 is SGHVS and CDR2 is FQNEAQ in the germline V gene. The CDR3 reads CASSYQAGVAYEQYF. The CDR3 DNA follows: TGTGCCAGCAGCTACCAAGCAGGAGTCGCCTACGAGCAGTACTTC. Drawing the rest from reference TRBV7-8 and TRBJ2-7, the complete variable domain is GAGVSQSPRYKVAKRGQDVALRCDPISGHVSLFWYQQALGQGPEFLTYFQNEAQLDKSGLPSDRFFAERPEGSVSTLKIQRTQQEDSAVYLCASSYQAGVAYEQYFGPGTRLTVT.

This chain connects TRBV27 to TRBJ2-1; the match to TRBD2 covers 14 bases. The CDR3 is made up of 16 amino acids. V trimming: 6 bases; J trimming: 9 bases; junction bases outside the gene matches: 10. The germline CDR1 and CDR2 sequences are MNHEY and SMNVEV (reference sequence). The CDR3 bases are TGTGCCAGCAGCCCCCTACAGGGACTAGCGGGAGTTGAGCAGTTCTTC. Translating gives CASSPLQGLAGVEQFF.

The chain recombines TRBV11-2 with TRBJ2-7, with 7 nucleotides matching TRBD2. Germline CDR1 reads SGHAT; CDR2 reads FQNNGV. This CDR3 region has 15 residues. Losses at the gene ends were 2 bases for V and 4 bases for J; bases not matched to a gene: 8. The CDR3 protein is CASSLWRERNYEQYF. The CDR3 region has the DNA TGTGCCAGCAGCTTATGGCGGGAGAGGAATTACGAGCAGTACTTC.

The rearrangement links TRBV6-5 to TRBJ1-2; tentatively, D is TRBD1 (6 bases). The V and J ends lost 4 bases and 3 bases respectively, with 18 bases between them. Germline lookup yields CDR1 MNHEY and CDR2 SVGAGI. The CDR3 loop spans 16 amino acids. The CDR3 loop is CASSFSIQGRDYGYTF. CDR3 bases: TGTGCCAGCAGTTTCTCGATACAGGGTCGGGACTATGGCTACACCTTC.

This clone appeared a few times. The genes are TRBV29-1 and TRBJ2-7; D not certain. The germline CDR1 and CDR2 sequences are SQVTM and ANQGSEA. This CDR3 contains 12 residues. V was clipped by 4 bases and J by 2 bases, with 9 bases between them. CDR3 DNA: TGCAGCGTTGTGTCGCGGACCTACGAGCAGTACTTC. Protein product: CSVVSRTYEQYF.

CDR3: CASSYSDRGTEAFF. The CDR3 coding sequence is TGTGCCAGCAGTTACTCGGACAGGGGTACTGAAGCTTTCTTT. J is TRBJ1-1 and V is TRBV6-5, with TRBD1 matching over 9 bases. The CDR3 has 14 residues. Looked up from germline, CDR1 is MNHEY and CDR2 is SVGAGI. Trimming cost V 0 bases and J 5 bases; bases outside gene matches: 1.

This chain joins TRBV12-5 and TRBJ2-3, with 13 bases lining up with TRBD2. V lost 5 bases and J lost 5; bases outside the gene matches: 13. Germline values: CDR1 LGHNT, CDR2 FRNRAP. This CDR3 is built from 18 residues. The CDR3 loop is CASGEEAGLAGVVDTQYF. In DNA, the CDR3 is TGTGCTAGTGGTGAAGAAGCAGGACTAGCGGGAGTTGTAGATACGCAGTATTTT.

The chain has TRBV2 and TRBJ2-5, with 7 bases lining up with TRBD1. V lost 6 bases, J lost 0 bases, and 4 bases stayed unmatched. The V gene's germline CDR1 is SNHLY and CDR2 FYNNEI. The CDR3 sequence is 14 residues long. CDR3 DNA sequence: TGTGCCAGCAGCCTGGGACAGTACCAAGAGACCCAGTACTTC. This encodes CASSLGQYQETQYF. The full variable domain, completed using reference TRBV2 and TRBJ2-5, is EPEVTQTPSHQVTQMGQEVILRCVPISNHLYFYWYRQILGQKVEFLVSFYNNEISEKSEIFDDQFSVERPDGSNFTLKIRSTKLEDSAMYFCASSLGQYQETQYFGPGTRLLVL.

The rearrangement uses TRBV5-1 and TRBJ2-7; the D is unclear. The length of the CDR3 is 15 residues. CDR1 is SGHRS, CDR2 YFSETQ, per germline. V lost 0 bases and J lost 2, with 12 bases in between. The CDR3 nucleotides are TGCGCCAGCAGCTTGGCCACGGACGTAACCTACGAGCAGTACTTC. Residues: CASSLATDVTYEQYF.

The CDR3 bases are TGTGCCAGCAGGGCCAATACAGGGTTACAGCAGTACTTC. It specifies CASRANTGLQQYF. The chain employs TRBV25-1 and TRBJ2-7; D perhaps matches TRBD1 (6 bases). Germline assignment: CDR1 MGHDK and CDR2 SYGVNS. The CDR3 contains 13 residues. The V and J ends lost 6 bases and 8 bases respectively, with 17 bases between them.

The genes are TRBV7-6 and TRBJ1-1, with no clear D. CDR1 and CDR2 from the germline V gene are SGHVS and FNYEAQ. The CDR3 totals 14 residues. Trimming pared 1 base from V and 1 base from J, leaving 7 bases between. The CDR3 DNA is TGTGCCAGCAGCTTAGGGGAGGGGAACACTGAAGCTTTCTTT. Its protein is CASSLGEGNTEAFF.

The CDR3, as DNA: TGTGCCAGCAGTTTAGGGGTCGGCCTGAACTACGAGCAGTACTTC. Encoded protein: CASSLGVGLNYEQYF. The rearrangement uses TRBV28 and TRBJ2-7; no clear D. Germline CDR1 and CDR2: MDHEN and SYDVKM. V was pared by 2 bases and J by 3 bases, with 14 bases between. The CDR3 has 15 residues.

V and J are TRBV29-1 and TRBJ2-2; TRBD2 matches at 7 bases. The CDR3 totals 13 residues. The J segment lost 6 bases and the V segment lost 4 bases, leaving 5 bases of the junction unmatched. Germline lookup yields CDR1 SQVTM and CDR2 ANQGSEA. DNA of the CDR3: TGCAGCGTTGTTGGGAGGGCCCCCGGGGAGCTGTTTTTT. Translation: CSVVGRAPGELFF.

The chain combines TRBV28 with TRBJ2-7; 7 bases line up with TRBD1. V shed 9 bases, J shed 6 bases, and the junction held 8 bases outside the gene matches. CDR3 length: 12 amino acids. Looked up from germline, CDR1 is MDHEN and CDR2 is SYDVKM. Written as DNA, the CDR3 is TGTGCCAGTAGACAGGGAGTTTCCGAGCAGTACTTC. Protein: CASRQGVSEQYF. Combining the CDR3 with reference TRBV28 and TRBJ2-7 gives the whole variable domain DVKVTQSSRYLVKRTGEKVFLECVQDMDHENMFWYRQDPGLGLRLIYFSYDVKMKEKGDIPEGYSVSREKKERFSLILESASTNQTSMYLCASRQGVSEQYFGPGTRLTVT.

A few counts support this clone. The genes are TRBV14 and TRBJ1-2, with 8 bases identical to TRBD1. CDR3 size: 14 residues. The ends lost 1 base at V and 14 bases at J; junction bases unmatched: 12. The germline CDR1 and CDR2 sequences are SGHDN and FVKESK. CDR3 region: CASSQGWTGSLGTF. The CDR3 nucleotides read TGTGCCAGCAGCCAAGGATGGACAGGGAGTCTAGGTACCTTC.

The J gene is TRBJ2-2, the V gene TRBV29-1; 8 bases agree with TRBD1. V gave up 5 bases and J gave up 0 bases; unmatched junction bases: 17. CDR1 is SQVTM and CDR2 is ANQGSEA in the germline V gene. CDR3 length equals 19 residues. The CDR3 loop is CSVFGTGPSSAANTGELFF. CDR3 nucleotides: TGCAGCGTTTTCGGGACAGGCCCATCTTCGGCCGCGAACACCGGGGAGCTGTTTTTT.

The rearrangement links TRBV9 to TRBJ1-2, with D uncertain. The CDR3 spans 14 residues. V was pared by 0 bases and J by 4 bases, with 10 bases between. Germline CDR1 SGDLS, CDR2 YYNGEE. As DNA, the CDR3 is TGTGCCAGCAGCGTAGGGTCCGGCCTCTATGGCTACACCTTC. This translates into CASSVGSGLYGYTF.

This rearrangement joins TRBV7-8 to TRBJ2-5, with D perhaps matching TRBD1 (5 bases). The J call may be faulty, since TRBJ2-7 better matches the DNA end. The CDR3 sequence is 16 residues long. The V gene's germline CDR1 is SGHVS and CDR2 FQNEAQ. CDR3 in DNA: TGTGCCAGCAGCTTAGCGGATCAGGGCCGAAAGAACGAGCAGTACTTC. Encoded protein: CASSLADQGRKNEQYF.

This clone was observed a handful of times. The chain employs TRBV25-1 and TRBJ2-2; D tentatively fits TRBD1 or TRBD2 (5 bases each). Trimming pared 8 bases from V and 6 bases from J, leaving 13 bases between. CDR3 length: 13 residues. From germline, CDR1 is MGHDK and CDR2 SYGVNS. The CDR3 DNA reads TGTGCCAGCGCCCTTTGGGGGTCCGGGGAGCTGTTTTTT. Protein sequence: CASALWGSGELFF.

V usage is TRBV5-4 and J usage is TRBJ2-2; D is unclear. From germline, CDR1 is SGHNT and CDR2 YYREEE (reference sequence). This CDR3 spans 16 amino acids. The V gene lost 4 bases and the J gene lost 6 bases, with 19 bases spanning the gap. This CDR3 reads CASSPRFSPAAGELFF. DNA for the CDR3: TGTGCCAGCAGCCCACGATTTAGCCCGGCGGCCGGGGAGCTGTTTTTT.

This rearrangement joins TRBV4-1 to TRBJ1-3; a possible D gene is TRBD1 (5 bases). Germline V gives CDR1 MGHRA, CDR2 YSYEKL. This CDR3 is 15 amino acids long. Trimming shortened V by 4 bases and J by 0 bases, and 10 bases separated the two germline ends. The chain's CDR3 is CASSRDTGSGNTIYF. CDR3 coding DNA: TGCGCCAGCAGCCGGGATACAGGCTCTGGAAACACCATATATTTT.

The V and J genes are TRBV5-1 and TRBJ2-1; 9 bases fit TRBD2. This CDR3 region has 15 residues. Per germline, CDR1 SGHRS and CDR2 YFSETQ. V shed 1 base and J 5 bases; nucleotides not matched to a gene: 4. CDR3 coding DNA: TGCGCCAGCAGCTTGTTAGCGGGAGCCAACAATGAGCAGTTCTTC. It yields the protein CASSLLAGANNEQFF.

The V and J genes are TRBV6-5 and TRBJ2-7; maybe TRBD2 (7 bases). There are 15 residues in the CDR3. Trimming left V 6 bases short and J 5 bases short, with 20 bases between. Germline CDR1 is MNHEY and CDR2 is SVGAGI. This CDR3 is CASRLHLGAGDEQYF. CDR3 nucleotide sequence: TGTGCCAGCAGGCTACATCTGGGGGCGGGAGACGAGCAGTACTTC.

This sequence joins TRBV2 and TRBJ2-3; possibly TRBD2 for D (5 bases). V lost 1 base and J lost 3, with 14 bases in between. Germline lookup yields CDR1 SNHLY and CDR2 FYNNEI. The CDR3 consists of 16 residues. CDR3 sequence reads: CASSEGASLRTDTQYF. CDR3 DNA: TGTGCCAGCAGTGAAGGGGCTAGCCTGAGGACAGATACGCAGTATTTT.

The rearrangement joins TRBV11-3 to TRBJ2-1, with 7 bases lining up with TRBD2. There are 16 residues in the CDR3. Trimming cost V 1 base and J 6 bases; bases outside gene matches: 9. Germline CDR1 is SGHNT and CDR2 is YENEEA. CDR3 DNA: TGTGCCAGCAGCTTAGGTCGGGCGGGAGTCGGCAATGAGCAGTTCTTC. It specifies CASSLGRAGVGNEQFF. Complete variable domain (other parts from reference TRBV11-3 and TRBJ2-1): EAGVVQSPRYKIIEKKQPVAFWCNPISGHNTLYWYLQNLGQGPELLIRYENEEAVDDSQLPKDRFSAERLKGVDSTLKIQPAELGDSAVYLCASSLGRAGVGNEQFFGPGTRLTVL.

J is TRBJ2-1 and V is TRBV5-1, with D perhaps TRBD2 (6 bases). The CDR3 is made up of 12 amino acids. The germline CDR1 and CDR2 sequences are SGHRS and YFSETQ. V lost 4 bases and J lost 8, with 10 bases in between. CDR3 sequence (DNA): TGCGCCAGCAGCGAGGAGGGCCATGAGCAGTTCTTC. It translates to CASSEEGHEQFF.

Only a few counts were recorded for this clone. This chain joins TRBV29-1 and TRBJ2-3; D may correspond to TRBD1 or TRBD2 (5 bases each). The CDR3 is 14 residues long. V was cut by 6 bases and J by 2 bases, with 15 bases left in between. CDR1 SQVTM and CDR2 ANQGSEA come from the germline V gene. The CDR3 is CSVRGRVNTDTQYF. In DNA, the CDR3 is TGCAGCGTGAGGGGACGGGTAAACACAGATACGCAGTATTTT.